The clone carrying this T cell receptor (beta chain) was detected a few times. Its matching antigen is unknown. V was pared by 4 bases and J by 4 bases, with 14 bases between. In germline, CDR1 is SGHRS, CDR2 YFSETQ. The CDR3 runs 15 residues. This sample stems from a study of blood T cells in healthy people across ages. Study conclusions and caveats: Naive and antigen-experienced cells were not separated, limiting conclusive comparison. It was not known whether donors were CMV positive (a possible confounder of expanded clonotype changes). Diversity estimates drawn from one million T cells were deemed underestimates.

The use of a sample-barcoded 5' primer and a J-beta primer mix characterized a second PCR of roughly 6 to 11 cycles. TCRdb recomputed calls from the 5' RACE reads with MiXCR, one row per CDR3 protein. This table holds approximately 810,000 distinct CDR3 sequences, roughly 26% found once. PBMCs were isolated at a quantity of at least 6.5 million per sample. The sequencing input was blood. V and J are TRBV5-1 and TRBJ2-2, with D perhaps TRBD1 or TRBD2 (5 bases each). The sequence was collected from a woman of 80 years or more in good health. Written as DNA, the CDR3 is TGCGCCAGCAGCCTCGGGGCAACTATCACCGGGGAGCTGTTTTTT. Amino acids: CASSLGATITGELFF.